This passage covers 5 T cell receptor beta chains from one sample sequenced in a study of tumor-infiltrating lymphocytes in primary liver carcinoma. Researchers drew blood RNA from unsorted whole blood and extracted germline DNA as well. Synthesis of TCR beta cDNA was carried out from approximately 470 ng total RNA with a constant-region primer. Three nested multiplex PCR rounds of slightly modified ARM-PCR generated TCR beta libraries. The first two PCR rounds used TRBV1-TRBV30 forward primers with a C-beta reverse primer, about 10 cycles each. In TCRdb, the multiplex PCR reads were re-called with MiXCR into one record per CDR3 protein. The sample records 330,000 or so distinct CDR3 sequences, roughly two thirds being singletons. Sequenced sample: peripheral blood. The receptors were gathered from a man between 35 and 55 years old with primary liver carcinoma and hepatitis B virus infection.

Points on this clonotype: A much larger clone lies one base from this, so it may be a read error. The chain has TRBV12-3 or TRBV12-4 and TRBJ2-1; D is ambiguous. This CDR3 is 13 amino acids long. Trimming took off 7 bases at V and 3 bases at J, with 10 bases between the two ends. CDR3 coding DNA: TGTGCCAGCATTTTTGTCAGCTACAATGAGCAGTTCTTC. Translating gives CASIFVSYNEQFF.

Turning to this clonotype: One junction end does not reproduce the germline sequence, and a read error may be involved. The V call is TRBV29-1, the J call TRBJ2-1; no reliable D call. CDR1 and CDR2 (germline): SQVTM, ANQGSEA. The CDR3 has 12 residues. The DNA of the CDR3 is TGCCGCGTTGTCTTGTGGCGAAATGAACAGTTCTTC. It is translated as CRVVLWRNEQFF.

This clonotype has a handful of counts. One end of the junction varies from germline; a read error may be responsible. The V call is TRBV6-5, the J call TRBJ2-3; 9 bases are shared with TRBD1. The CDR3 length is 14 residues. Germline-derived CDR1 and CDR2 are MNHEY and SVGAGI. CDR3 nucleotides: TGTGCCAGCAGTCGGGGACAGGGCACAAATACGCAGTATTTT. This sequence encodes CASSRGQGTNTQYF.

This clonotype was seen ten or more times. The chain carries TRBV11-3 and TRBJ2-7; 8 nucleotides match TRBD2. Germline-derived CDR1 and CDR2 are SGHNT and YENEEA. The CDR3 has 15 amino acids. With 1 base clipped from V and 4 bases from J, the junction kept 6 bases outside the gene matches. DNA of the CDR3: TGTGCCAGCAGCTTAGTACGTAGCGGGAAGTACGAGCAGTACTTC. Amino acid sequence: CASSLVRSGKYEQYF.

The CDR3 bases are TGTGCCAGCCACCGAGGGAATCAGCCCCAGCATTTT. This codes for CASHRGNQPQHF. The genes are TRBV6-6 and TRBJ1-5; D remains unclear. V was pared by 8 bases and J by 4 bases, with 9 bases between. Germline loops: CDR1 MNHNY, CDR2 SVGAGI (reference sequence). This CDR3 has 12 residues.